A single sample is the source of the 30 T cell receptor beta chains below, sequenced in a study of blood T cell repertoires in COVID-19. Sequenced by immunoSEQ multiplex PCR; TCRdb stores in-frame clones only, minus some. Here the sample spans around 300,000 clones, around 90% being singletons. Sample: peripheral blood. All receptors come from a middle-aged woman who had recovered from COVID-19.

The rearrangement joins TRBV4-1 to TRBJ1-2; the match to TRBD1 covers 7 bases. The germline V gene has CDR1 MGHRA and CDR2 YSYEKL. V gave up 0 bases and J gave up 4 bases; unmatched junction bases: 11. The CDR3 runs 17 residues. CDR3 sequence (DNA): TGCGCCAGCAGCCAAGATTCCACAGGGGCGTTTGGCTATGGCTACACCTTC. Translated: CASSQDSTGAFGYGYTF.

This clone was detected ten times or more. The V gene is TRBV4-2, the J gene TRBJ2-1; 7 nucleotides match TRBD2. CDR3 length equals 16 residues. Germline values: CDR1 LGHNA, CDR2 YNFKEQ. The V gene end was trimmed by 0 bases and the J gene end by 3 bases; junction bases not matched to a gene: 5. The CDR3 sequence is CASSQDWRGNYNEQFF. In DNA, the CDR3 is TGTGCCAGCAGCCAAGATTGGCGGGGGAACTACAATGAGCAGTTCTTC.

This chain connects TRBV27 to TRBJ2-1, with 9 bases that match TRBD1. The CDR3 runs 15 residues. Trimming cost V 5 bases and J 3 bases; bases outside gene matches: 5. Germline V lookup: CDR1 MNHEY, CDR2 SMNVEV (reference sequence). In nucleotides, the CDR3 is TGTGCCAGCAGTCACGACAGGGGGGTCTACAATGAGCAGTTCTTC. Translating it yields CASSHDRGVYNEQFF.

This chain joins TRBV21-1 and TRBJ2-3; the table calls TRBD2, which could not be checked here. TRBV21-1 is a recognized pseudogene. The CDR3 consists of 17 residues. In DNA form, the CDR3 reads TGTGCCAGCAGCAAAGTTAGTCGAGCGGAGGCCCCAGATACGCAGTATTTT. Its translation: CASSKVSRAEAPDTQYF.

Only one count was recorded for this clone. This rearrangement joins TRBV9 to TRBJ1-1, with 8 bases fitting TRBD1. The CDR3 is made up of 18 amino acids. V lost 0 bases and J lost 0; bases outside the gene matches: 10. Looked up from germline, CDR1 is SGDLS and CDR2 is YYNGEE. CDR3 DNA sequence: TGTGCCAGCAGCGTAGATGCAGGGACAGGTGTAATGAACACTGAAGCTTTCTTT. This encodes CASSVDAGTGVMNTEAFF. The variable domain in full, completed from reference TRBV9 and TRBJ1-1, reads DSGVTQTPKHLITATGQRVTLRCSPRSGDLSVYWYQQSLDQGLQFLIQYYNGEERAKGNILERFSAQQFPDLHSELNLSSLELGDSALYFCASSVDAGTGVMNTEAFFGQGTRLTVV.

The CDR3 protein is CASSKGQFDTDTQYF. In nucleotides, the CDR3 is TGTGCCAGCAGCAAGGGACAGTTTGATACAGATACGCAGTATTTT. The V call is TRBV5-4, the J call TRBJ2-3; TRBD1 matches at 7 bases. CDR1 is SGHNT, CDR2 YYREEE, per germline (reference sequence). The CDR3 loop spans 15 amino acids. V lost 4 bases to trimming and J lost 3 bases; unmatched junction nucleotides: 8.

This clone appeared a single time. The chain has TRBV14 and TRBJ2-2; TRBD2 agrees at 7 bases. The ends lost 2 bases at V and 4 bases at J; junction bases unmatched: 7. Germline CDR1 and CDR2: SGHDN and FVKESK. This CDR3 is built from 16 residues. The DNA of the CDR3 is TGTGCCAGCAGCCAATCCCTGCGGGAGATCACCGGGGAGCTGTTTTTT. This sequence encodes CASSQSLREITGELFF.

The chain links TRBV9 to TRBJ1-5; D remains ambiguous. Trimming removed 4 bases from V and 6 bases from J, with 14 bases in between. The V gene's germline CDR1 is SGDLS and CDR2 YYNGEE. This CDR3 is built from 14 residues. The CDR3 DNA reads as TGTGCCAGCAGCCCTCATGCGGGTCCTCAGCCCCAGCATTTT. Its translation is CASSPHAGPQPQHF.

V is TRBV12-3 or TRBV12-4 and J is TRBJ2-7, with 7 bases fitting TRBD2. This CDR3 has 13 amino acids. V shed 3 bases, J shed 6 bases, and the junction held 5 bases outside the gene matches. CDR3: CASSFGGMVEQYF. Written as DNA, the CDR3 is TGTGCCAGCAGTTTCGGGGGGATGGTCGAGCAGTACTTC.

The chain uses TRBV29-1 and TRBJ2-3; 11 bases fit TRBD2. The CDR3 sequence is 14 residues long. After removal of 7 bases from V and 3 bases from J, the junction contained 6 bases not matched to a gene. Germline V gene data show CDR1 as SQVTM and CDR2 as ANQGSEA. CDR3 amino acids: CSADSGRGTDTQYF. Here the CDR3 DNA reads TGCAGCGCAGATAGCGGGAGGGGTACAGATACGCAGTATTTT.

This chain connects TRBV19 to TRBJ1-2; TRBD1 matches 8 bases. V gave up 5 bases and J gave up 4 bases; unmatched junction bases: 3. The germline V gene encodes CDR1 LNHDA and CDR2 SQIVND (reference sequence). The CDR3 sequence is 13 residues long. As DNA, the CDR3 is TGTGCCAGTAGTCGGGACAGGAGCTATGGCTACACCTTC. This codes for CASSRDRSYGYTF.

This chain connects TRBV7-3 to TRBJ2-1; D possibly corresponds to TRBD2 (5 bases). CDR1 is SGHTA and CDR2 is FQGTGA in the germline V gene. The CDR3 totals 14 residues. V lost 5 bases and J 8 bases, leaving 16 bases between the germline ends. Here the CDR3 DNA reads TGTGCCAGCAGCCCCGATGGCGGGTGGGATGAGCAGTTCTTC. It codes for CASSPDGGWDEQFF.

This chain joins TRBV28 and TRBJ1-1; D is undetermined. CDR1 is MDHEN, CDR2 SYDVKM, per germline. The CDR3 consists of 15 residues. Trimming removed 3 bases at V and 0 bases at J, with 11 bases between. The DNA of the CDR3 is TGTGCCAGCAGTTTTGGAGTCCCCATGAACACTGAAGCTTTCTTT. Translating gives CASSFGVPMNTEAFF.

This sequence joins TRBV6-5 and TRBJ1-2, with 10 nucleotides matching TRBD1. Germline values: CDR1 MNHEY, CDR2 SVGAGI. This CDR3 region has 16 residues. After removal of 2 bases from V and 1 base from J, the junction contained 4 bases not matched to a gene. This CDR3 is CASSYIRTGGNYGYTF. In DNA form, the CDR3 reads TGTGCCAGCAGTTACATTCGGACAGGGGGTAACTATGGCTACACCTTC.

The V call is TRBV19, the J call TRBJ1-4; 9 positions match TRBD1. This CDR3 spans 17 amino acids. The J segment lost 1 base and the V segment lost 3 bases, leaving 6 bases of the junction unmatched. The germline CDR1 and CDR2 sequences are LNHDA and SQIVND (reference sequence). In DNA form, the CDR3 reads TGTGCCAGTAGTATGAACTCGGACAGGGGAACTAATGAAAAACTGTTTTTT. It encodes CASSMNSDRGTNEKLFF.

The chain couples TRBV28 to TRBJ1-2; D not resolved. Germline V lookup: CDR1 MDHEN, CDR2 SYDVKM. The CDR3 loop spans 13 amino acids. The V end lost 6 bases, the J end lost 0 bases, and 8 bases lay between the germline ends. CDR3: CASRRPANYGYTF. The CDR3 DNA reads as TGTGCCAGCAGACGCCCGGCTAACTATGGCTACACCTTC.

V and J are TRBV13 and TRBJ2-1; 11 bases line up with TRBD2. This CDR3 has 16 residues. Germline V gene data show CDR1 as PRHDT and CDR2 as FYEKMQ (reference sequence). V trimming: 5 bases; J trimming: 3 bases; junction bases outside the gene matches: 6. The CDR3 DNA is TGTGCCAGCAGCGCATCCGGGACTAGCGGCTACAATGAGCAGTTCTTC. Protein sequence: CASSASGTSGYNEQFF.

The chain joins TRBV28 to TRBJ1-6, with 7 bases that match TRBD1. In germline, CDR1 is MDHEN, CDR2 SYDVKM. The CDR3 consists of 14 residues. J gave up 5 bases and V 7 bases, and 5 bases lay outside the gene matches. CDR3 residues: CASTGGTNNSPLHF. The CDR3 DNA reads TGTGCCAGCACAGGGGGAACTAATAATTCACCCCTCCACTTT. The variable domain in full, with the rest retrieved from reference TRBV28 and TRBJ1-6, is DVKVTQSSRYLVKRTGEKVFLECVQDMDHENMFWYRQDPGLGLRLIYFSYDVKMKEKGDIPEGYSVSREKKERFSLILESASTNQTSMYLCASTGGTNNSPLHFGNGTRLTVT.

CDR3 sequence (DNA): TGTGCCAGCAGTTCCCGACAGGGGGACTACTTTCCGGTTAAAGAGACCCAGTACTTC. It translates to CASSSRQGDYFPVKETQYF. J is TRBJ2-5 and V is TRBV27, with 9 bases fitting TRBD1. Looked up from germline, CDR1 is MNHEY and CDR2 is SMNVEV (reference sequence). The CDR3 runs to 19 residues. J lost 3 bases, V lost 4 bases, and 18 bases had no gene match.

The genes are TRBV27 and TRBJ2-1; TRBD1 is a possible D gene (6 bases). The CDR3 has 16 residues. Germline V lookup: CDR1 MNHEY, CDR2 SMNVEV (reference sequence). V lost 4 bases and J lost 0, with 13 bases in between. The CDR3 sequence: CASSSETGRSYNEQFF. CDR3 DNA sequence: TGTGCCAGCAGTTCTGAGACAGGCCGCTCCTACAATGAGCAGTTCTTC.

J is TRBJ2-7 and V is TRBV5-1, with TRBD1 matching 11 bases. Per germline, CDR1 SGHRS and CDR2 YFSETQ. The CDR3 has 17 residues. After removal of 2 bases from V and 1 base from J, the junction contained 8 bases not matched to a gene. CDR3 in DNA: TGCGCCAGCAGCTTAGGCGGGGACAGGGGGTTTTCCTACGAGCAGTACTTC. As protein: CASSLGGDRGFSYEQYF.

V usage is TRBV5-1 and J usage is TRBJ2-1, with D tentatively TRBD2 (5 bases). This CDR3 has 15 amino acids. V gave up 4 bases and J gave up 7 bases, with 18 bases separating them. Germline CDR1 SGHRS, CDR2 YFSETQ. In DNA, the CDR3 is TGCGCCAGCAGCCCTACCGGGGTTGGGTGGAATGAGCAGTTCTTC. Its protein product is CASSPTGVGWNEQFF. Full variable domain (remainder filled in from reference TRBV5-1 and TRBJ2-1): KAGVTQTPRYLIKTRGQQVTLSCSPISGHRSVSWYQQTPGQGLQFLFEYFSETQRNKGNFPGRFSGRQFSNSRSEMNVSTLELGDSALYLCASSPTGVGWNEQFFGPGTRLTVL.

The rearrangement joins TRBV5-1 to TRBJ2-5; TRBD1 aligns across 9 bases. V was clipped by 0 bases and J by 1 base; unmatched bases: 4. Germline V lookup: CDR1 SGHRS, CDR2 YFSETQ. The CDR3 totals 16 residues. This chain's CDR3 is CASSLDPGQGQETQYF. The CDR3, as DNA: TGCGCCAGCAGCTTGGATCCGGGACAGGGCCAAGAGACCCAGTACTTC.

The chain joins TRBV4-1 to TRBJ2-1, with 15 positions matching TRBD2. The V segment lost 4 bases and the J segment 5 bases; nucleotides outside the gene matches: 3. Germline values: CDR1 MGHRA, CDR2 YSYEKL. This CDR3 region has 16 residues. The CDR3 region is CASSRGLAGGNNEQFF. The CDR3 coding sequence is TGCGCCAGCAGCCGTGGACTAGCGGGAGGGAACAATGAGCAGTTCTTC.

The CDR3 here is CASSPPWAQAYEQYF. CDR3 nucleotide sequence: TGTGCCAGCAGCCCCCCTTGGGCCCAAGCCTACGAGCAGTACTTC. The chain has TRBV11-2 and TRBJ2-7; D not certain. Germline CDR1 is SGHAT and CDR2 is FQNNGV. Trimming stripped 5 bases from V and 2 bases from J, with 16 bases between. The CDR3 consists of 15 residues.

This chain connects TRBV15 to TRBJ2-7; TRBD1 might be the D (5 bases). The CDR3 covers 17 residues. Trimming removed 2 bases from V and 5 bases from J, with 22 bases in between. CDR1 and CDR2 (germline): LNHNV, YYDKDF (reference sequence). The CDR3 nucleotides read TGTGCCACCAGCAGAACAGGAGACCCCTCCTCATACCACGAGCAGTACTTC. The encoded protein is CATSRTGDPSSYHEQYF.

The CDR3, as DNA: TGTGCCACCAGTGACCCTACGACTAGCGGGGAGACCCAGTACTTC. Protein sequence: CATSDPTTSGETQYF. The V and J genes are TRBV24-1 and TRBJ2-5, with TRBD2 matching over 10 bases. The CDR3 totals 15 residues. Per germline, CDR1 KGHDR and CDR2 SFDVKD. J was trimmed by 5 bases and V by 4 bases; bases with no gene match: 6.

The gene calls are TRBV6-5 and TRBJ1-1; 7 bases map to TRBD1. Germline V CDR1 and CDR2: MNHEY, SVGAGI. V lost 6 bases and J lost 0; bases outside the gene matches: 4. The CDR3 has 14 residues. In nucleotides, the CDR3 is TGTGCCAGCAGAGAGGGGGCAGTGAACACTGAAGCTTTCTTT. Translated: CASREGAVNTEAFF.

As DNA, the CDR3 is TGTGCCAGTAGTATAAGCCACGGGATTCTGAACACTGAAGCTTTCTTT. It yields the protein CASSISHGILNTEAFF. The V and J genes are TRBV19 and TRBJ1-1; no definite D call. V lost 2 bases and J lost 0, with 13 bases in between. The CDR3 runs 16 residues. Germline V gene sequence: CDR1 LNHDA, CDR2 SQIVND (reference sequence).

The chain has TRBV19 and TRBJ2-5; D call uncertain. Germline V lookup: CDR1 LNHDA, CDR2 SQIVND (reference sequence). The ends were cut back, 4 bases at V and 4 bases at J, with 7 bases in the middle. There are 12 residues in the CDR3. In DNA form, the CDR3 reads TGTGCCAGTAGTACCAATCCAGAGACCCAGTACTTC. Translating gives CASSTNPETQYF.